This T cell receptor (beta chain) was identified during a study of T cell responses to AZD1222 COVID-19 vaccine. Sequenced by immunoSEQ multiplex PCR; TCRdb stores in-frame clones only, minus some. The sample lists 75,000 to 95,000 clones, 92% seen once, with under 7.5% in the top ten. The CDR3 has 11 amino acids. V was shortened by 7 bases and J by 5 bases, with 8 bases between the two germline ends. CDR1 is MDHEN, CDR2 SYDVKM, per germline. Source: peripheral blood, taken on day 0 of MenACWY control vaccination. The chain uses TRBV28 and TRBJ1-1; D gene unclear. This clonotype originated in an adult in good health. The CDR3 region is CASTVGTEAFF. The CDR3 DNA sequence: TGTGCCAGCACCGTGGGGACTGAAGCTTTCTTT.